These 24 T cell receptor beta chains originate from one sample sequenced in a study of PD-1 blockade in classical Hodgkin lymphoma. Assay: immunoSEQ multiplex PCR; the TCRdb copy retains only in-frame clones and omits some. The sample holds fewer than 55,000 clones; more than 70% are singletons and the top ten take approximately 9%. There was relapse after autologous stem cell transplantation in every patient, and there was variation in brentuximab vedotin exposure. The sample was peripheral blood mononuclear cells (PBMCs), taken at baseline. These receptor sequences come from a human donor with classical Hodgkin lymphoma.

V is TRBV5-5 and J is TRBJ2-1, with 7 positions matching TRBD1. Germline V gives CDR1 SGHKS, CDR2 YYEKEE (reference sequence). V lost 3 bases to trimming and J lost 6 bases; unmatched junction nucleotides: 3. This CDR3 has 13 amino acids. The CDR3 coding sequence is TGTGCCAGCAGCTCGACAGGGTTCAATGAGCAGTTCTTC. Encoded protein: CASSSTGFNEQFF. Complete variable domain (other parts from reference TRBV5-5 and TRBJ2-1): DAGVTQSPTHLIKTRGQQVTLRCSPISGHKSVSWYQQVLGQGPQFIFQYYEKEERGRGNFPDRFSARQFPNYSSELNVNALLLGDSALYLCASSSTGFNEQFFGPGTRLTVL.

J is TRBJ2-3 and V is TRBV4-3, with a tentative D call TRBD1 (5 bases). Trimming cost V 0 bases and J 2 bases, with 21 bases left between them. Germline V gene data show CDR1 as LGHNA and CDR2 as YSLEER. The CDR3 sequence is 19 residues long. The CDR3 nucleotides read TGCGCCAGCAGCCAAGATAACCCCCTGTCAGGGTTCTTCACAGATACGCAGTATTTT. Translating gives CASSQDNPLSGFFTDTQYF.

This chain connects TRBV29-1 to TRBJ1-1, with no clear D. CDR3 length: 18 residues. Between the trimmed V and J ends, which lost 1 base and 0 bases, there was a span of 21 bases. Germline V lookup: CDR1 SQVTM, CDR2 ANQGSEA. The CDR3 coding sequence is TGCAGCGTTGAAGGATTACTACAGAGCGGATCCATGAACACTGAAGCTTTCTTT. This gives the protein CSVEGLLQSGSMNTEAFF.

The V call is TRBV13, the J call TRBJ2-7, with a tentative D call TRBD2 (6 bases). This CDR3 region has 11 residues. Germline assignment: CDR1 PRHDT and CDR2 FYEKMQ (reference sequence). Trimming removed 4 bases from V and 5 bases from J, with 6 bases in between. CDR3 amino acids: CASSWGDEQYF. The CDR3 DNA reads TGTGCCAGCAGCTGGGGGGACGAGCAGTACTTC.

In nucleotides, the CDR3 is TGTGCCAGCCGGACAGGGCTAGGCACTGAAGCTTTCTTT. Protein: CASRTGLGTEAFF. The gene calls are TRBV27 and TRBJ1-1; 8 nucleotides match TRBD1. V shed 8 bases and J 4 bases; nucleotides not matched to a gene: 6. Germline CDR1 reads MNHEY; CDR2 reads SMNVEV (reference sequence). The CDR3 is 13 amino acids.

This chain connects TRBV29-1 to TRBJ2-7; 8 nucleotides agree with TRBD1. Germline trimming cut 6 bases from V and 2 bases from J; bases unmatched to any gene: 3. CDR3 length: 12 residues. The germline CDR1 and CDR2 sequences are SQVTM and ANQGSEA. This CDR3 reads CSVRTGTYEQYF. The CDR3 DNA is TGCAGCGTCCGGACAGGGACCTACGAGCAGTACTTC.

The V gene is TRBV27, the J gene TRBJ2-7, with D perhaps matching TRBD2 (5 bases). Deletions cut 5 bases from V and 7 bases from J, with 18 bases between. CDR3 size: 14 residues. The V gene's germline CDR1 is MNHEY and CDR2 SMNVEV (reference sequence). The DNA of the CDR3 is TGTGCCAGCAGTCTTCTAGCAGTATCGGGGGAGCAGTACTTC. It specifies CASSLLAVSGEQYF.

This chain's CDR3 is CASREGTGSFF. The CDR3 DNA reads TGTGCCAGCAGGGAGGGAACAGGGTCGTTCTTC. The rearrangement uses TRBV27 and TRBJ2-1; D assignment may be TRBD1 or TRBD2 (6 bases each). Trimming removed 6 bases at V and 15 bases at J, with 15 bases between. This CDR3 has 11 amino acids. The V gene's germline CDR1 is MNHEY and CDR2 SMNVEV (reference sequence).

This CDR3 is CASSLPGTGGTDTQYF. The CDR3 nucleotides read TGTGCCAGCAGCTTACCCGGGACAGGCGGTACAGATACGCAGTATTTT. The chain combines TRBV5-4 with TRBJ2-3, with 8 bases fitting TRBD1. Trimming at V came to 2 bases and at J to 3 bases, leaving 8 bases not matched to a gene. The length of the CDR3 is 16 residues. Germline V lookup: CDR1 SGHNT, CDR2 YYREEE (reference sequence).

The chain couples TRBV7-9 to TRBJ2-1; weak D call: TRBD1 (6 bases). CDR1 and CDR2 from the germline V gene are SEHNR and FQNEAQ (reference sequence). The CDR3 spans 12 residues. V lost 4 bases and J lost 9, with 10 bases in between. The CDR3 DNA reads as TGTGCCAGCAGCTCAGGGGTGGGTGAGCAGTTCTTC. This codes for CASSSGVGEQFF.

The chain links TRBV7-2 to TRBJ1-2; a weak D match, TRBD1 (6 bases). V shed 0 bases and J shed 0 bases, with 17 bases lying between them. Per germline, CDR1 SGHTA and CDR2 FQGNSA. This CDR3 region has 18 residues. Written as DNA, the CDR3 is TGTGCCAGCAGCTTAGCGCTAACGAGCTCAGGGGCTAACTATGGCTACACCTTC. Amino acids: CASSLALTSSGANYGYTF.

V usage is TRBV5-4 and J usage is TRBJ1-1; a weak D match, TRBD1 (6 bases). The CDR3 is 15 amino acids. V lost 4 bases to trimming and J lost 0 bases, with 13 bases between them. Per germline, CDR1 SGHNT and CDR2 YYREEE (reference sequence). CDR3 sequence reads: CASSQNRAMNTEAFF. The CDR3 coding sequence is TGTGCCAGCAGCCAAAACAGGGCCATGAACACTGAAGCTTTCTTT.

The chain recombines TRBV23-1 with TRBJ1-5, with D possibly matching TRBD1 (6 bases). TRBV23-1 is an ORF, with its function uncertain. The CDR3 totals 16 residues. Trimming took 6 bases from V and 6 from J, leaving 21 bases between them. CDR3 in amino acids: CASRRFRGARVQPQHF. The CDR3 nucleotides are TGCGCCAGCAGGAGATTTCGGGGGGCGCGGGTTCAGCCCCAGCATTTT.

The CDR3 DNA follows: TGCGCCAGCAGTGGACTGGGGTCAGGATTCAATGAGCAGTTCTTC. Translation gives CASSGLGSGFNEQFF. The chain is built from TRBV10-1 and TRBJ2-1; no clear D gene. This CDR3 has 15 amino acids. V was cut by 4 bases and J by 6 bases, with 16 bases left in between. Germline V gene data show CDR1 as WNHNN and CDR2 as SYGVQD (reference sequence).

This chain connects TRBV29-1 to TRBJ2-1; D remains ambiguous. The V gene lost 7 bases and the J gene lost 1 base, with 17 bases spanning the gap. This CDR3 region has 15 residues. CDR1 is SQVTM and CDR2 is ANQGSEA in the germline V gene. In DNA, the CDR3 is TGCAGCGCCAACCCGCCGGGTCTATCCTACAATGAGCAGTTCTTC. Translated: CSANPPGLSYNEQFF.

The chain carries TRBV6-1 and TRBJ2-2; D gene ambiguous. V lost 4 bases and J lost 5, with 11 bases in between. There are 14 residues in the CDR3. Looked up from germline, CDR1 is MNHNS and CDR2 is SASEGT. CDR3 protein: CASSGWTETGELFF. CDR3 in DNA: TGTGCCAGCAGTGGATGGACGGAAACCGGGGAGCTGTTTTTT.

The chain is built from TRBV6-5 and TRBJ2-7; 7 bases fit TRBD1. V gave up 5 bases and J gave up 4 bases; unmatched junction bases: 5. CDR1 is MNHEY, CDR2 SVGAGI, per germline. This CDR3 is built from 13 residues. CDR3 DNA: TGTGCCAGCAGTCGGACAGGAGATTACGAGCAGTACTTC. Its protein product is CASSRTGDYEQYF.

This clone was recorded once. The chain is built from TRBV6-6 and TRBJ1-4, with a possible D match to TRBD1 (5 bases). In germline, CDR1 is MNHNY, CDR2 SVGAGI (reference sequence). With 8 bases removed from V and 5 bases from J, the gap between germline ends came to 18 bases. This CDR3 contains 15 residues. In DNA form, the CDR3 reads TGTGCCAGCCATAGGACCGGGGCCGGCAATGAAAAACTGTTTTTT. Residues: CASHRTGAGNEKLFF.

The rearrangement links TRBV19 to TRBJ2-4; D remains ambiguous. The CDR3 consists of 14 residues. Trimming left V 4 bases short and J 0 bases short, with 7 bases between. Germline V gene sequence: CDR1 LNHDA, CDR2 SQIVND (reference sequence). Here the CDR3 reads CASSKSIAKNIQYF. CDR3 sequence (DNA): TGTGCCAGTAGTAAGTCTATAGCCAAAAACATTCAGTACTTC.

J is TRBJ1-4 and V is TRBV27; TRBD1 agrees at 7 bases. V lost 6 bases, J lost 8 bases, and 9 bases stayed unmatched. The CDR3 consists of 14 residues. Germline assignment: CDR1 MNHEY and CDR2 SMNVEV (reference sequence). In DNA, the CDR3 is TGTGCCAGCAGGCGACAGGGTGATAAGGAAAAACTGTTTTTT. It is translated as CASRRQGDKEKLFF.

This chain links TRBV14 with TRBJ1-2; the D is unclear. This CDR3 region has 14 residues. Per the germline V gene, CDR1 is SGHDN and CDR2 is FVKESK. V was shortened by 1 base and J by 5 bases, with 11 bases between the two germline ends. CDR3 nucleotides: TGTGCCAGCAGCCAAGTTGGGTCCTATTATGGCTACACCTTC. It encodes CASSQVGSYYGYTF.

The chain is built from TRBV20-1 and TRBJ2-3; D is uncertain. V lost 6 bases and J 5 bases, leaving 9 bases between the germline ends. CDR3 size: 11 residues. CDR1 and CDR2 from the germline V gene are DFQATT and SNEGSKA (reference sequence). The CDR3 here is CSAPGGDTQYF. The CDR3 DNA follows: TGCAGTGCACCAGGTGGAGATACGCAGTATTTT.

J is TRBJ1-5 and V is TRBV19; D call uncertain. The germline V and J ends were trimmed by 3 bases and 3 bases, with 15 bases remaining between them. The CDR3 consists of 16 residues. The germline V gene encodes CDR1 LNHDA and CDR2 SQIVND (reference sequence). The CDR3 DNA is TGTGCCAGTAGTATTTTCGTGGTTTTTGTCAATCAGCCCCAGCATTTT. Translation: CASSIFVVFVNQPQHF.

This clone was counted once. It is unclear where the CDR3 begins or ends on the DNA, so no DNA is shown, and the CDR3 is as TCRdb lists it. The chain has TRBV5-6 and TRBJ2-7. Germline V gives CDR1 SGHDT, CDR2 YYEEEE. The CDR3 region is 15 residues in length, termini included. CDR3 protein: CASSFLWEGAREQYF.